This TCR beta chain derives from a study of T cell changes during pregnancy in multiple sclerosis. The V gene lost 0 bases and the J gene lost 0 bases, with 20 bases spanning the gap. Germline V CDR1 and CDR2: SGHRS, YFSETQ. There are 19 residues in the CDR3. The method was immunoSEQ multiplex PCR; TCRdb's version includes in-frame clones alone and lacks a portion of them. This sample has more than 35,000 clones; 90% occur once, and the top ten carry around 0.4%. The sequencing used CD4+ T cells from peripheral blood mononuclear cells, collected in the second trimester of pregnancy. This receptor was taken from a female donor with multiple sclerosis, enrolled in a pregnancy study. The chain carries TRBV5-1 and TRBJ2-3, with D possibly TRBD1 on 5 matching bases. CDR3 in DNA: TGCGCCAGCAGCTTGGAAACACATACCGGACAATCTAGCACAGATACGCAGTATTTT. Its translation is CASSLETHTGQSSTDTQYF.